The following is a T cell receptor (beta chain) sequence with its context. This entry is derived from a study of control samples from healthy donors and cancer patients. Germline lookup yields CDR1 WNHNN and CDR2 SYGVQD (reference sequence). V was shortened by 6 bases and J by 6 bases, with 15 bases between the two germline ends. CDR3 length equals 14 residues. Sequencing used immunoSEQ multiplex PCR; TCRdb keeps in-frame clones, though not all of them. The sample has tens of thousands of clones, roughly 86% seen once; the top ten hold 3.5% to 4%. The clonotype comes from a man in his fifties or sixties in good health. The chain employs TRBV10-1 and TRBJ1-5; possible D gene TRBD1, 5 bases. Sequencing input: blood. CDR3 in amino acids: CASSRQNSAQPQHF. DNA of the CDR3: TGCGCCAGCAGCAGACAGAACTCAGCTCAGCCCCAGCATTTT.